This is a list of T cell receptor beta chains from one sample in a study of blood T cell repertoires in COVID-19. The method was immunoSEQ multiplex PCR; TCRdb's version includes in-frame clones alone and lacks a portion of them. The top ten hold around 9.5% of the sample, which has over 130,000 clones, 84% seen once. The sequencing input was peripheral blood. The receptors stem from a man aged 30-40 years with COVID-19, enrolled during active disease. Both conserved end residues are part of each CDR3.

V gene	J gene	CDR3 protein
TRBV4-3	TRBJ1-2	CASSLHTRHDDRGYTF
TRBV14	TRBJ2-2	CASSQVSRGSGELFF
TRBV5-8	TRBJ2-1	CASRPRDRAYNEQFF
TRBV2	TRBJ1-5	CASSLDSTYQPQHF
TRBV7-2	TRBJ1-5	CASSLAGQSPRSPQHF
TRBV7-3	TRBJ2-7	CASSFTGGEQYF
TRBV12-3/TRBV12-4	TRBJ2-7	CASSFSSFEQYF
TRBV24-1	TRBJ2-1	CATSDSGTRYNEQFF
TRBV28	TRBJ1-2	CASSLPPGGYGYTF
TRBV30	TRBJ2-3	CAWSPPSGRLNTQYF
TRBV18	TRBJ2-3	CASSRGQGVGDTQYF
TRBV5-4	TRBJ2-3	CASSTGVTDTQYF
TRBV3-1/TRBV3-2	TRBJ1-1	CATGTGRTEAFF
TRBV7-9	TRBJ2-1	CASRDKQAYNEQFF
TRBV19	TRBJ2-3	CASSIEGLAGDTQYF
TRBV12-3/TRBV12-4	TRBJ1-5	CASSFQGNQPQHF
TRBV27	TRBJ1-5	CASSFRRGLQPQHF
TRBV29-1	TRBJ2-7	CSVEDYYEQYF
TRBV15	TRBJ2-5	CATSSQGAGETQYF
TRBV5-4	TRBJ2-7	CASSPGSTGHYEQYF
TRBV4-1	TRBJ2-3	CASSQGEGGTDTQYF
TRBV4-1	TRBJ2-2	CASSQLAGVVTGELFF
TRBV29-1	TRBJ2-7	CSVGQGAYEQYF
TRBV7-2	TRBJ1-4	CASSVAGGSTNEKLFF
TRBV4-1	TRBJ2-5	CASSHQREGRGKETQYF
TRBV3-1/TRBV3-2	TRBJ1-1	CASSLQGGQGAFF
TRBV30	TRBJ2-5	CAWRREGEETQYF
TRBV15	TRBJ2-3	CATSSSRPGTSRDTQYF
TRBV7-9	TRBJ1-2	CASSLEEGSGYTF
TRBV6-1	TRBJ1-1	CASSEVVTIGTEAFF
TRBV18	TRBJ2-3	CASSPPRSAADTQYF
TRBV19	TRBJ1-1	CASSTTHRTREAFF